Listed below are T cell receptor beta chains from one sample, sequenced in a study of technical replicates of blood from a few donors. Only in-frame clones appear in the TCRdb table, and some are missing; sequencing was by immunoSEQ multiplex PCR. Here the sample spans almost 90,000 clones, around 95% being singletons. The sample consisted of T cells isolated from PBMCs. Every receptor here comes from a human donor in good health. Both conserved end residues are part of each CDR3. A D gene is named only where the DNA matches it firmly. Clone size is not always given. Where it is, it says once, few, many or a class for expanded clones.

V	size	J	D	DNA	CDR3
TRBV7-9	-	TRBJ2-2	TRBD2	TGTGCCAGCAGCCATATGGCAGGGCCTAGCGGGAGTGGAACCGGGGAGCTGTTTTTT	CASSHMAGPSGSGTGELFF
TRBV11-3	-	TRBJ2-7	-	TGTGCCAGCAGCTCCAGGCTAGGCGGGTACTCCTACGAGCAGTACTTC	CASSSRLGGYSYEQYF
TRBV7-9	-	TRBJ2-1	-	TGTGCCAGCAGCAATCGTCCAGGAGAGCAGTTCTTC	CASSNRPGEQFF
TRBV5-1	-	TRBJ1-1	TRBD1	TGCGCCAGCAGCACTCAGGGGGGTGTGACTGAAGCTTTCTTT	CASSTQGGVTEAFF
TRBV5-4	-	TRBJ2-1	-	TGTGCCAGCAGTTGGAGCGGCTCCTACAATGAGCAGTTCTTC	CASSWSGSYNEQFF
TRBV7-9	-	TRBJ2-1	-	TGTGCCAGCAGCTTATTGCCTAGCGAAGGCCCGGGGGAGCAGTTCTTC	CASSLLPSEGPGEQFF
TRBV29-1	-	TRBJ1-1	-	TGCAGCGCTGTGACAGGTCTGAACACTGAAGCTTTCTTT	CSAVTGLNTEAFF
TRBV4-1	-	TRBJ2-1	-	TGCGCCAGCAGCCCCCTCAGGGATCTCTACAATGAGCAGTTCTTC	CASSPLRDLYNEQFF
TRBV6-5	-	TRBJ1-4	TRBD1	TGTGCCAGCAGTTACTTGACAGGGGATAATGAAAAACTGTTTTTT	CASSYLTGDNEKLFF
TRBV5-6	-	TRBJ1-5	-	TGTGCCAGCAGCAATGCAGGGCTAGGGCCGAAGCCCCAGCATTTT	CASSNAGLGPKPQHF
TRBV4-1	-	TRBJ1-1	-	TGCGCCAGCAGCCAAGCTTGGGCGACTGAAGCTTTCTTT	CASSQAWATEAFF
TRBV9	-	TRBJ1-1	-	TGTGCCAGCAGCGCCCCCGGTGGGCACACTGAAGCTTTCTTT	CASSAPGGHTEAFF
TRBV19	-	TRBJ1-2	-	TGTGCCAGTGCAGTCTCGCTACGGTCAGGGCACTATGGCTACACCTTC	CASAVSLRSGHYGYTF
TRBV2	-	TRBJ2-1	TRBD2	TGTGCCAGCAGGGTCCTAGCGGGAGCGTCCAATGAGCAGTTCTTC	CASRVLAGASNEQFF
TRBV28	-	TRBJ1-5	TRBD1	TGTGCCAGCACCTCTAGCCCCCACAGGGGGCCGTTCAATCAGCCCCAGCATTTT	CASTSSPHRGPFNQPQHF
TRBV27	-	TRBJ2-3	-	TGTGCCAGCAGTTCCACCCGGGGCACAGATACGCAGTATTTT	CASSSTRGTDTQYF
TRBV29-1	-	TRBJ2-1	-	TGCAGCGGTAGAGAGATTGTTGATGAGCAGTTCTTC	CSGREIVDEQFF
TRBV25-1	-	TRBJ1-1	-	TGTGCCAGCAGTGTTTCGACAGGAATCAACACTGAAGCTTTCTTT	CASSVSTGINTEAFF
TRBV9	-	TRBJ2-1	TRBD2	TGTGCCAGCAGCGCGACTACGCCGGGGGGGAATGAGCAGTTCTTC	CASSATTPGGNEQFF
TRBV5-1	-	TRBJ2-1	TRBD1	TGCGCCAGCAGCTTCACCGGGACAGGGCGAAATGAGCAGTTCTTC	CASSFTGTGRNEQFF
TRBV27	-	TRBJ2-7	-	TGTGCCAGCAGTTCTGGGGGAGGACCAAACTACGAGCAGTACTTC	CASSSGGGPNYEQYF
TRBV11-2	-	TRBJ2-3	-	TGTGCCAGCAGCCCTCGGGTGAGGCCCACAGATACGCAGTATTTT	CASSPRVRPTDTQYF
TRBV7-3	-	TRBJ2-1	-	TGTGCCAGCAGCCCCCGCGGCTACAATGAGCAGTTCTTC	CASSPRGYNEQFF
TRBV7-9	-	TRBJ1-3	TRBD1	TGTGCCAGCAGCCGAGCAACAGGGGTAGGGAACACCATATATTTT	CASSRATGVGNTIYF
TRBV6-1	-	TRBJ1-4	-	TGTGCCAGCAGTGATGTGGTGAGGGCTTGGGAAAAACTGTTTTTT	CASSDVVRAWEKLFF
TRBV11-2	-	TRBJ2-1	TRBD2	TGTGCCAGCAGCTTTAGAGCCCCCCAGCGGGAGGGCTACAATGAGCAGTTCTTC	CASSFRAPQREGYNEQFF
TRBV4-1	-	TRBJ2-5	TRBD2	TGCGCCAGCAGCAGTAGACTAGCGGGAAAAGAGACCCAGTACTTC	CASSSRLAGKETQYF
TRBV2	-	TRBJ2-2	-	TGTGCCAGCAGTGAGTCCAGCACCGGGGAGCTGTTTTTT	CASSESSTGELFF
TRBV6-5	once	TRBJ1-2	TRBD1	TGTGCCAGCAGTCCAGGGGGCGTCTATGGCTACACCTTC	CASSPGGVYGYTF
TRBV28	-	TRBJ2-3	TRBD2	TGTGCCAGCAGAGGGACTAGCGGGAGTACAGATACGCAGTATTTT	CASRGTSGSTDTQYF
TRBV10-1	-	TRBJ2-3	-	TGCGCCAGCTATCTTGGCGGGTCGAGCACAGATACGCAGTATTTT	CASYLGGSSTDTQYF
TRBV11-3	-	TRBJ2-1	TRBD2	TGTGCCAGCAGCCGGGGACTAGCGGGAGTTGGTGAAGGCAATGAGCAGTTCTTC	CASSRGLAGVGEGNEQFF
TRBV6-5	-	TRBJ2-2	-	TGTGCCAGCAGCCCCGTGGTAGCCGACACCGGGGAGCTGTTTTTT	CASSPVVADTGELFF
TRBV6-5	-	TRBJ1-5	-	TGTGCCAGCGCATCGGGGTCCCTAAATCAGCCCCAGCATTTT	CASASGSLNQPQHF
TRBV18	-	TRBJ2-1	TRBD2	TGTGCCAGCTCACCATCCTTAGGGGAGGGTAACAATGAGCAGTTCTTC	CASSPSLGEGNNEQFF
TRBV4-2	-	TRBJ2-5	TRBD1	TGTGCCAGCAGCCAAGAAGACAGGGGGGGAGAGACCCAGTACTTC	CASSQEDRGGETQYF
TRBV7-6	-	TRBJ2-3	TRBD2	TGTGCCAGCAGCTTAGGTGGGGGGGTTACAGATACGCAGTATTTT	CASSLGGGVTDTQYF
TRBV30	once	TRBJ2-3	TRBD2	TGTGCCTGGACAGTGGGGGGAGGGTCAGATACGCAGTATTTT	CAWTVGGGSDTQYF
TRBV19	-	TRBJ1-5	-	TGTGCCAGTAGTACCCGACAGATTTATCAGCCCCAGCATTTT	CASSTRQIYQPQHF
TRBV7-7	-	TRBJ2-7	TRBD1	TGTGCCAGCAGCCCCGGGACAGGGTTTGACGAGCAGTACTTC	CASSPGTGFDEQYF
TRBV7-6	-	TRBJ2-5	-	TGTGCCAGCAGCTCCCGGGTGAGCGGAGAGACCCAGTACTTC	CASSSRVSGETQYF
TRBV19	-	TRBJ1-6	TRBD1	TGTGCCAGTACTCCGGGACAGGGTTATTACTCACCCCTCCACTTT	CASTPGQGYYSPLHF